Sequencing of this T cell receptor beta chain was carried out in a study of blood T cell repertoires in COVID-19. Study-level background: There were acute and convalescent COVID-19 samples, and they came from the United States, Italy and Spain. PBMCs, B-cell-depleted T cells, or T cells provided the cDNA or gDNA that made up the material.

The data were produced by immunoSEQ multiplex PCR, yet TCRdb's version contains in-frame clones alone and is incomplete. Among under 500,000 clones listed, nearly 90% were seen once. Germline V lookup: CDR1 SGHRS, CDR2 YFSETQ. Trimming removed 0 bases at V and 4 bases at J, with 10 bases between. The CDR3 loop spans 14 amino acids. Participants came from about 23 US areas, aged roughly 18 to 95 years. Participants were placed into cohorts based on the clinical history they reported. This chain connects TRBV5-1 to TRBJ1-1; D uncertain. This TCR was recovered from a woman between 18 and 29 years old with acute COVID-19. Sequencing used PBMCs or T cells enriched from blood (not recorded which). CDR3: CASSLAKEFTEAFF. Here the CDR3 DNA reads TGCGCCAGCAGCTTGGCCAAGGAGTTCACTGAAGCTTTCTTT.